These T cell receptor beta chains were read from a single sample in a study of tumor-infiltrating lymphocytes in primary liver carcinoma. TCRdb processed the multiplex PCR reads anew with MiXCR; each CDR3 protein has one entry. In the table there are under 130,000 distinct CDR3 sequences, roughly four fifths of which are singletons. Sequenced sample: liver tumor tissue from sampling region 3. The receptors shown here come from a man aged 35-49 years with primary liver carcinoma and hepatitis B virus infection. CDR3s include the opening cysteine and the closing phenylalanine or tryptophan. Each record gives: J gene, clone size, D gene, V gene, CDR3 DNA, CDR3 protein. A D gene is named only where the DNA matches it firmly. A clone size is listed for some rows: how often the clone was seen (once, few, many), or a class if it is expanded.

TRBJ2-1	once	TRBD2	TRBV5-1	TGCGCTAGCAGCCGCGGAGGAAGCGGGATTCGTGTTAATGAGCCGTTCTTC	CASSRGGSGIRVNEPFF
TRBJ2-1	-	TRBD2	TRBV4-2	TGTGCCAGCTGCCAAGATATAGCGGATGGACTAGCGGGAGGGAGCCCGCAGTTCTTC	CASCQDIADGLAGGSPQFF
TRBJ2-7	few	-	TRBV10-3	TGTGCCATTAGTGAGTCGGTCCAGCCGGTCCGTAGAGCCTACGAGCGGTACTTC	CAISESVQPVRRAYERYF
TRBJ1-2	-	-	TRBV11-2	TGTGCCAGCTGCCTAATTGGTTTCTATGGCTACACCTTC	CASCLIGFYGYTF
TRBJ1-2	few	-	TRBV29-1	TGCTGCGTTAGGCAGGGCTGGGGCATGGGCTATGGCTACACCTTC	CCVRQGWGMGYGYTF
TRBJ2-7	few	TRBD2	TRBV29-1	TGTAGCTCCCTGACTAGCCACCACGAGCAGTACTTC	CSSLTSHHEQYF
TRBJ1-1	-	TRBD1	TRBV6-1	TGTGCCAGCCTCAGGACAGGGGACACTGAAGCTTTCTTT	CASLRTGDTEAFF
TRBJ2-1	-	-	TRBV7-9	TGTGCCAGCAGTGACATTTTATCCGAAAACGATGAGCACTTCTTC	CASSDILSENDEHFF
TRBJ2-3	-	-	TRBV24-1	TGTGCCACCAGTGGGAGGGGAACGACTAGTATAGATACGCAGTATTTT	CATSGRGTTSIDTQYF
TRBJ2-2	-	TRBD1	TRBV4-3	TGCGCCAGCAGCCCAAAGACAGGGCATCCCTCCATGGAGCTGTTTTTT	CASSPKTGHPSMELFF
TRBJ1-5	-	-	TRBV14	TGTGCCAGTAGCCAAGGTCCACGGGGGGCCCAGCATTTT	CASSQGPRGAQHF
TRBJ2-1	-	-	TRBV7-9	TGTACCAGCAGCTTAGGTAATACAGGCGATGAGCGGTTCTTC	CTSSLGNTGDERFF
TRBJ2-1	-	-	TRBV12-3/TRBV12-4	TGTGCCAGCAAAGAGGCCAGCGGAAACAATGAGCAGTTCTTC	CASKEASGNNEQFF
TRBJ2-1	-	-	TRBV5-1	TGCGCCAGCAGCTTGGATACAGCGGTGAGCTCCTTCAACGAGCAGTTCTTC	CASSLDTAVSSFNEQFF